This T cell receptor beta chain was recorded in a study of read filtering for tumor transcriptome and immune sequencing. Study as a whole: Revised staging placed eight or nine patients in R-ISS I, about 17 in II, six or seven in III. Transcriptome libraries were built from DNase-treated RNA. General study results and limits: IR-seq captured clonotypes deeper and more reliably than RNA-seq. About 81.9% of IR-seq clonotypes had a single read, yet these held about 3.6% of reads.

The library was built from roughly 400 ng RNA with molecular barcoded adaptors for alpha/delta and beta/gamma chains. From the reads, TCRdb called clonotypes with MiXCR, one entry per CDR3 protein. This table holds roughly 130,000 distinct CDR3 sequences, 10% to 15% found once. This clonotype was seen repeatedly, ten times or more. The antigen is unknown. The CDR3 spans 15 residues. Germline V CDR1 and CDR2: KGHDR, SFDVKD. V dropped 9 bases and J dropped 3 bases, with 17 bases sitting between them. The specimen sequenced was a population of CD138-negative cells sorted from bone marrow. The chain carries TRBV24-1 and TRBJ2-1; possible D gene TRBD1, 7 bases. The sequence derives from a donor over 35 with multiple myeloma. The CDR3 protein is CATAGGQTGYNEQFF. CDR3 sequence (DNA): TGTGCCACCGCAGGGGGGCAGACAGGCTACAATGAGCAGTTCTTC.